This TCR beta chain appears in the sequencing data of a study of blood T cells in healthy people across ages. This clonotype was counted ten times or more. The use of a sample-barcoded 5' primer and a J-beta primer mix characterized a second PCR of roughly 6 to 11 cycles. In TCRdb, the 5' RACE reads were re-called with MiXCR into one record per CDR3 protein. Here the sample spans 850,000 to 950,000 distinct CDR3 sequences, 29% being singletons. V lost 4 bases, J lost 7 bases, and 10 bases lay in between. The CDR3 contains 12 residues. V is TRBV12-3 or TRBV12-4 and J is TRBJ1-2; D gene uncertain. The material sequenced was blood. This sequence originates from a woman at least 80 years old in good health. CDR3 sequence reads: CASSSPGGGYTF. The CDR3 DNA reads as TGTGCCAGCAGTTCGCCAGGCGGTGGCTACACCTTC.